This T cell receptor beta chain is drawn from a study of naive and memory T cell subsets. General observations from the study: A few larger clonotypes appeared in naive repertoires, especially CD8, possibly memory cells re-expressing CD45RA. In CD4 and CD8 cells, diversity dropped from naive through EMRA. In naive cells, over 95% of TCR sequences were seen only once.

Both TRBC1 and TRBC2 were covered by a beta constant-region primer of two equimolar oligonucleotides. Ligated cDNA was amplified by four rounds of PCR with nested alpha and beta constant-region primers and SP2. TCRdb reprocessed the UMI-ligation and nested PCR reads via MiXCR and lists one record per CDR3 protein. The sample includes about 150,000 distinct CDR3 sequences, under 25% of them seen just once. V lost 1 base, J lost 2 bases, and 9 bases stayed unmatched. The CDR3 is made up of 19 amino acids. CDR1 MNHNY and CDR2 SVGAGI come from the germline V gene (reference sequence). Worth noting for this clonotype: Its specificity is unknown.

After the first PCR, alpha and beta chain libraries were processed separately. After CD4 positive bead selection, the CD4-negative fraction gave CD8 T cells. The TCR comes from a human donor in good health. Specimen: naive CD4+ T cells from blood. The V and J genes are TRBV6-6 and TRBJ1-5; 12 bases match TRBD1. CDR3 loop: CASSYFLGTGGLGNQPQHF. For the CDR3, the DNA is TGTGCCAGCAGTTACTTCCTTGGGACAGGGGGCCTTGGCAATCAGCCCCAGCATTTT.